This T cell receptor beta chain was profiled in a study of shared clonotypes between healthy human individuals. This CDR3 comprises 17 residues. Germline trimming cut 3 bases from V and 2 bases from J; bases unmatched to any gene: 7. CDR1 is LNHNV and CDR2 is YYDKDF in the germline V gene (reference sequence). Per the authors' pipeline: Filtering was not the same, since immunoSEQ gave junction-only sequences without quality scores. The repertoire was sequenced with immunoSEQ multiplex PCR; TCRdb's copy has only in-frame clones and lacks some. V and J calls and clone size are those listed in that table; D and trimming were worked out from the DNA. This table has 2,100,000 or so clones, approximately 95% appearing once. Notes on this clone: Its antigen remains unknown.

General study findings and limits: Incompleteness in sorted-subset sequencing, despite large depth, was shown by rarefaction. It was expected that sequencing depth would affect clonotype sharing among donors. Sampling was confined to blood; repertoires within tissues likely differ.

The sequenced material came from naive CD4+ T cells sorted from blood. The sample's subset: CD45RA+ positively selected. The source of this sequence is a man aged 18 to 29 in good health. V gene TRBV15 combines with J gene TRBJ2-5, with 12 bases matching TRBD1. The CDR3, as DNA: TGTGCCACCAGCAGCCCAGGGACAGGGGGCCCGCAAGAGACCCAGTACTTC. Translation gives CATSSPGTGGPQETQYF.